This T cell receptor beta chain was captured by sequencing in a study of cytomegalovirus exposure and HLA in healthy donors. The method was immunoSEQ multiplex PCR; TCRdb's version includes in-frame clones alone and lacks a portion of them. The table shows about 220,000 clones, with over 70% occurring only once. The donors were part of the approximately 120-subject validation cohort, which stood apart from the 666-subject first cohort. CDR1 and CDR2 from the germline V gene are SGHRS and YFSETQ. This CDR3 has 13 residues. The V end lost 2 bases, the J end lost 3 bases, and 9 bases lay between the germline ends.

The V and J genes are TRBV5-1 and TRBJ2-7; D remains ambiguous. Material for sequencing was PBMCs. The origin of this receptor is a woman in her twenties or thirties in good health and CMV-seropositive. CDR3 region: CASSLRGGYEQYF. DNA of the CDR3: TGCGCCAGCAGCTTAAGAGGCGGCTACGAGCAGTACTTC.